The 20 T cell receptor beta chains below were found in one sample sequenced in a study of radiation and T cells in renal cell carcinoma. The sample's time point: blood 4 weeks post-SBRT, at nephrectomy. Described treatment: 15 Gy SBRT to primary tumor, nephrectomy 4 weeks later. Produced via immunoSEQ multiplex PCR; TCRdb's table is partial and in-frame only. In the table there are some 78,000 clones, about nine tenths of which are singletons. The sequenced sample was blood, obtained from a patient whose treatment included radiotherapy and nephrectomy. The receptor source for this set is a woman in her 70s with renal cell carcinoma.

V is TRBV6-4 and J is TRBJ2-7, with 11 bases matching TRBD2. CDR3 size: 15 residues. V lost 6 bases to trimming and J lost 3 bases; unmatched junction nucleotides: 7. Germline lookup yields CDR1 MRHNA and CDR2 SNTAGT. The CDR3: CASSPHTSGGYEQYF. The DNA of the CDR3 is TGTGCCAGCAGCCCTCACACTAGCGGGGGCTACGAGCAGTACTTC.

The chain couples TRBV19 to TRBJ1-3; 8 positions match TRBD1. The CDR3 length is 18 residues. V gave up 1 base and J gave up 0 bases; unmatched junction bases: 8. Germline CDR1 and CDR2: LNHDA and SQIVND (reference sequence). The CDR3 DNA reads TGTGCCAGTAGTATAGGGGGGACAGGACGACGCTCTGGAAACACCATATATTTT. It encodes CASSIGGTGRRSGNTIYF.

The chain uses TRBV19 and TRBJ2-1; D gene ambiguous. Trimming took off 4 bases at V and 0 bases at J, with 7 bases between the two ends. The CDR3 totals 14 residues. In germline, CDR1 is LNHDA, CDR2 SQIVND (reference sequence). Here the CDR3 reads CASSKGFSYNEQFF. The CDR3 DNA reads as TGTGCCAGTAGTAAGGGTTTCTCCTACAATGAGCAGTTCTTC.

CDR3 region: CASGGTSYEQYF. Here the CDR3 DNA reads TGCGCCAGCGGAGGCACTTCCTACGAGCAGTACTTC. The chain is built from TRBV5-1 and TRBJ2-7, with a tentative D call TRBD2 (5 bases). The CDR3 length is 12 residues. Germline CDR1 is SGHRS and CDR2 is YFSETQ. V dropped 7 bases and J dropped 1 base, with 9 bases sitting between them.

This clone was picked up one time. CDR3 amino acids: CASSRTETGNFGYTF. The CDR3 DNA reads as TGTGCCAGCAGCAGAACTGAGACAGGGAATTTTGGCTACACCTTC. V and J are TRBV7-2 and TRBJ1-2; TRBD1 agrees at 7 bases. Germline trimming cut 5 bases from V and 7 bases from J; bases unmatched to any gene: 13. In germline, CDR1 is SGHTA, CDR2 FQGNSA. CDR3 size: 15 residues.

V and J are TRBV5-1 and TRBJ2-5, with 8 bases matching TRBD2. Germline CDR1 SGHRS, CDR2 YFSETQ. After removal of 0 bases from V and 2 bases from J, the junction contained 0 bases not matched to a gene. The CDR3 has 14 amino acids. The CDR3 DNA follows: TGCGCCAGCAGCTTGGCTAGCGGGCAAGAGACCCAGTACTTC. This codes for CASSLASGQETQYF.

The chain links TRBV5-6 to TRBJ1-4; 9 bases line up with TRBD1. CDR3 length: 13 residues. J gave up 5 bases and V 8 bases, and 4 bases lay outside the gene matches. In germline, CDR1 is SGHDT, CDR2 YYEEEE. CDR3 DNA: TGTGCCAGTTCCGACAGGGGGAATGAAAAACTGTTTTTT. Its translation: CASSDRGNEKLFF.

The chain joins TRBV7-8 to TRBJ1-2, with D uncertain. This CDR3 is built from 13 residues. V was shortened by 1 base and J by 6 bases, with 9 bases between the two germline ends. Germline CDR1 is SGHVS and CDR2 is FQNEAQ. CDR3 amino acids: CASSLVIGNGYTF. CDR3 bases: TGTGCCAGCAGCTTAGTTATAGGGAATGGCTACACCTTC.

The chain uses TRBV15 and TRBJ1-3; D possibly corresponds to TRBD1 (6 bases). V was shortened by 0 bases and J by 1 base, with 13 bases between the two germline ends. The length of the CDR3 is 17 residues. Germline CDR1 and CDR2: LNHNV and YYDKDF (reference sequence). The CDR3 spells CATSRDRVQGSGNTIYF. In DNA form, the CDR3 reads TGTGCCACCAGCAGAGATCGTGTGCAGGGGTCTGGAAACACCATATATTTT.

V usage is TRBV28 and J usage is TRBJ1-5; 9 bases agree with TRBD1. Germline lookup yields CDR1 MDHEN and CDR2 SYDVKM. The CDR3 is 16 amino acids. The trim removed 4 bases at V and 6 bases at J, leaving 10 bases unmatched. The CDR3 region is CASSYPQDRGVQPQHF. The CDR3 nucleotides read TGTGCCAGCAGTTACCCCCAAGACAGGGGGGTTCAGCCCCAGCATTTT.

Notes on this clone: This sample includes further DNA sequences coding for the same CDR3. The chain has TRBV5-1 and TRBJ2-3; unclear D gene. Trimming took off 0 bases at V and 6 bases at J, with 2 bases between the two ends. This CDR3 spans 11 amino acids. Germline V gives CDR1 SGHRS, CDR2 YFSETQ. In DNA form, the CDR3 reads TGCGCCAGCAGCTTGGAGGATACGCAGTATTTT. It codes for CASSLEDTQYF.

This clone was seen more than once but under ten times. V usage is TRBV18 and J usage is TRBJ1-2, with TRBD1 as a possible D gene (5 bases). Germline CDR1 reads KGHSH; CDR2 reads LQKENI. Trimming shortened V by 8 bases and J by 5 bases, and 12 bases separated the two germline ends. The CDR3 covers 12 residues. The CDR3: CASGGDPYGYTF. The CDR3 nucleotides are TGTGCCAGCGGGGGGGACCCATATGGCTACACCTTC.

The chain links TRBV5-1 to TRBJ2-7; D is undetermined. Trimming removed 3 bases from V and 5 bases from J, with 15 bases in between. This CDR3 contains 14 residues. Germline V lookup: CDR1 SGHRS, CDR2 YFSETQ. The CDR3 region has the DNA TGCGCCAGCAGCTCCGGGTCAGCATCCCACGAGCAGTACTTC. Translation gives CASSSGSASHEQYF.

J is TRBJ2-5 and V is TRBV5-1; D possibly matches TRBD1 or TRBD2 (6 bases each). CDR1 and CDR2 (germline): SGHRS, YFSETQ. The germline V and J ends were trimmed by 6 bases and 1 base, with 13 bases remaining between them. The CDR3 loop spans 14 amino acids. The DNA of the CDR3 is TGCGCCAGCAAGGGGGGAGTATTCCAAGAGACCCAGTACTTC. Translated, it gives CASKGGVFQETQYF.

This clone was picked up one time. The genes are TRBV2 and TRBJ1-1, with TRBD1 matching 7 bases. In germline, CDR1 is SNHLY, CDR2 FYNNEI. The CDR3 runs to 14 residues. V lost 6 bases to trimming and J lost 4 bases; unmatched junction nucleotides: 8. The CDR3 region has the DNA TGTGCCAGCAGGGAGACAGGGTTCGGCACTGAAGCTTTCTTT. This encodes CASRETGFGTEAFF.

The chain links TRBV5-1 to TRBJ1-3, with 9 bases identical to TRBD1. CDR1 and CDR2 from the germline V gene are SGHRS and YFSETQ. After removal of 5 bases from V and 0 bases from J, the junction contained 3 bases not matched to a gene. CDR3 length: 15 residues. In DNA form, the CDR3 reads TGCGCCAGCAGTCAGGACAGGGGCTCTGGAAACACCATATATTTT. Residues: CASSQDRGSGNTIYF.

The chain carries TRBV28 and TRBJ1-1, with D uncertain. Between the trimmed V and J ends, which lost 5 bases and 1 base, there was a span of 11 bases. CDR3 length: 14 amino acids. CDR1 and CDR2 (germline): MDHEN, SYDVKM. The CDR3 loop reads CASSPLGSNTEAFF. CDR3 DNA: TGTGCCAGCAGTCCCCTCGGATCGAACACTGAAGCTTTCTTT.

The CDR3 DNA reads TGTGCCAGCAGCTTAGATAGGCGAAGGAGCGTACAAGAGACCCAGTACTTC. The encoded protein is CASSLDRRRSVQETQYF. The V and J genes are TRBV11-3 and TRBJ2-5; D is unclear. The length of the CDR3 is 17 residues. V gave up 0 bases and J gave up 2 bases, with 16 bases separating them. Germline-derived CDR1 and CDR2 are SGHNT and YENEEA.

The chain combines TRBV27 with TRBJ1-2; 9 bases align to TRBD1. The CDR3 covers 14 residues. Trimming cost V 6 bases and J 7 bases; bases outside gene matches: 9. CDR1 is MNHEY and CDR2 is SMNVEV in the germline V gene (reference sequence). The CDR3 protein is CASSPGTGKRGYTF. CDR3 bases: TGTGCCAGCAGCCCAGGGACAGGGAAGCGTGGCTACACCTTC.

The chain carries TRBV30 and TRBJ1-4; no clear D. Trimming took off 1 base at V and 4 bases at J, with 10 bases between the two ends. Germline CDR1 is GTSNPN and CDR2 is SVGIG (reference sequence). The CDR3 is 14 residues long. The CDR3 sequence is CAWSEGANNEKLFF. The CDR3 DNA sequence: TGTGCCTGGAGTGAAGGTGCCAATAATGAAAAACTGTTTTTT.